One sample yielded the 25 T cell receptor beta chains listed below, sequenced in a study of blood T cell repertoires in COVID-19. Sequencing was performed with immunoSEQ multiplex PCR; in TCRdb, only in-frame clones are kept and a portion is missing. The sample records some 200,000 clones, about 86% being singletons. The sequencing input was PBMCs or T cells enriched from blood (not recorded which). Receptors originate from a middle-aged woman with acute COVID-19.

The CDR3 protein is CASRTRRETEAFF. The DNA of the CDR3 is TGTGCCAGCAGGACGAGAAGGGAGACTGAAGCTTTCTTT. This rearrangement joins TRBV6-5 to TRBJ1-1; no clear D gene. V lost 6 bases, J lost 5 bases, and 13 bases lay in between. The CDR3 covers 13 residues. Germline lookup yields CDR1 MNHEY and CDR2 SVGAGI.

This clone was seen a few times. V gene TRBV13 combines with J gene TRBJ1-1; possible D gene TRBD1, 6 bases. The CDR3 runs to 15 residues. CDR1 is PRHDT, CDR2 FYEKMQ, per germline (reference sequence). Trimming took 5 bases from V and 1 from J, leaving 14 bases between them. The CDR3, as DNA: TGTGCCAGCAGCCTCAATCCGACAGGGAACACTGAAGCTTTCTTT. Amino acids: CASSLNPTGNTEAFF.

In DNA, the CDR3 is TGTGCCAGCAGCTTAGCAGTGGGACAGGGATACTACGAGCAGTACTTC. This sequence encodes CASSLAVGQGYYEQYF. V and J are TRBV11-2 and TRBJ2-7, with TRBD1 identical over 9 bases. With 1 base clipped from V and 3 bases from J, the junction kept 7 bases outside the gene matches. In germline, CDR1 is SGHAT, CDR2 FQNNGV. This CDR3 has 16 residues.

The chain combines TRBV19 with TRBJ2-3; TRBD1 might be the D (5 bases). This CDR3 is 13 amino acids long. V was clipped by 6 bases and J by 2 bases, with 9 bases between them. In germline, CDR1 is LNHDA, CDR2 SQIVND (reference sequence). The CDR3 DNA sequence: TGTGCCAGTAGCCGACAGTCCACAGATACGCAGTATTTT. Protein product: CASSRQSTDTQYF.

This chain uses TRBV5-6 with TRBJ1-1, with no clear D. The CDR3 covers 13 residues. With 0 bases removed from V and 10 bases from J, the gap between germline ends came to 13 bases. Per the germline V gene, CDR1 is SGHDT and CDR2 is YYEEEE. The CDR3 sequence is CASSLEIGSGAFF. The CDR3 DNA is TGTGCCAGCAGCTTGGAAATAGGTTCAGGAGCTTTCTTT.

This chain connects TRBV2 to TRBJ1-6, with TRBD1 matching over 9 bases. The CDR3 sequence is 14 residues long. V lost 5 bases and J lost 9; bases outside the gene matches: 5. Germline CDR1 is SNHLY and CDR2 is FYNNEI. The CDR3 reads CASSMGQGGSPLHF. The CDR3 bases are TGTGCCAGCAGTATGGGACAGGGTGGTTCACCCCTCCACTTT.

This sequence joins TRBV19 and TRBJ2-5, with D perhaps matching TRBD2 (5 bases). CDR3 length equals 13 residues. The V end was cut by 5 bases, the J end by 6 bases, with 13 bases between. Germline V gene lookup returns CDR1 LNHDA and CDR2 SQIVND (reference sequence). CDR3 sequence reads: CASSAASIQTQYF. In DNA form, the CDR3 reads TGTGCCAGTAGTGCTGCTAGCATCCAGACCCAGTACTTC.

The chain employs TRBV6-5 and TRBJ1-2; tentative D call: TRBD1 (6 bases). CDR1 is MNHEY, CDR2 SVGAGI, per germline. Trimming stripped 6 bases from V and 6 bases from J, with 17 bases between. This CDR3 region has 14 residues. CDR3 DNA sequence: TGTGCCAGCAGACCCGGACAGTTTAAAAATGGCTACACCTTC. Translation: CASRPGQFKNGYTF.

V gene TRBV11-2 combines with J gene TRBJ1-1; a weak D match, TRBD1 (6 bases). This CDR3 has 15 amino acids. V was cut by 4 bases and J by 0 bases, with 12 bases left in between. Per the germline V gene, CDR1 is SGHAT and CDR2 is FQNNGV. DNA of the CDR3: TGTGCCAGCAGCTCTCGTGGACAGATGAACACTGAAGCTTTCTTT. This gives the protein CASSSRGQMNTEAFF.

In its sample, this clone was seen a few times. This chain joins TRBV21-1 and TRBJ2-1; TRBD1 reflects the table's D call only, with no check against the DNA. TRBV21-1 counts as a pseudogene. This CDR3 contains 16 residues. CDR3 sequence (DNA): TGTGCCAGCAGCAAAGTTGCGTACAGATTCTACAATGAGCAGTTCTTC. Encoded protein: CASSKVAYRFYNEQFF.

This clone has only one observation. The V and J genes are TRBV10-2 and TRBJ1-6, with D tentatively TRBD1 (6 bases). Trimming shortened V by 5 bases and J by 0 bases, and 14 bases separated the two germline ends. The CDR3 sequence is 17 residues long. Germline-derived CDR1 and CDR2 are WSHSY and SAAADI. The DNA of the CDR3 is TGCGCCAGCAGTCGGCAGGGGCCGAGCTCCTATAATTCACCCCTCCACTTT. It encodes CASSRQGPSSYNSPLHF.

The V call is TRBV19, the J call TRBJ2-1; unclear D gene. The CDR3 contains 15 residues. V lost 3 bases and J lost 2, with 11 bases in between. Germline lookup yields CDR1 LNHDA and CDR2 SQIVND (reference sequence). The CDR3 reads CASSIWASTYNEQFF. The CDR3 DNA is TGTGCCAGTAGTATTTGGGCCTCTACCTACAATGAGCAGTTCTTC.

This clone has a handful of counts. The J gene is TRBJ2-7, the V gene TRBV18, with 12 bases identical to TRBD2. Looked up from germline, CDR1 is KGHSH and CDR2 is LQKENI. V was pared by 6 bases and J by 9 bases, with 12 bases of the junction left unmatched. The CDR3 consists of 15 residues. CDR3 nucleotide sequence: TGTGCCAGCTCCCCAGAGACTAGCGGGAGAGAGGGGCAGTACTTC. Translating it yields CASSPETSGREGQYF.

This clone was picked up a small number of times. The chain employs TRBV9 and TRBJ2-1; a weak D match, TRBD2 (6 bases). V was shortened by 0 bases and J by 5 bases, with 12 bases between the two germline ends. CDR3 size: 15 residues. Germline V CDR1 and CDR2: SGDLS, YYNGEE. CDR3: CASSVEDYSHNEQFF. DNA of the CDR3: TGTGCCAGCAGCGTAGAGGACTATTCACACAATGAGCAGTTCTTC. Looking up the rest from reference TRBV9 and TRBJ2-1 gives the full variable domain: DSGVTQTPKHLITATGQRVTLRCSPRSGDLSVYWYQQSLDQGLQFLIQYYNGEERAKGNILERFSAQQFPDLHSELNLSSLELGDSALYFCASSVEDYSHNEQFFGPGTRLTVL.

The chain links TRBV2 to TRBJ2-7, with 15 positions matching TRBD2. The germline V gene has CDR1 SNHLY and CDR2 FYNNEI. After removal of 2 bases from V and 10 bases from J, the junction contained 6 bases not matched to a gene. The CDR3 is 15 amino acids. CDR3 nucleotides: TGTGCCAGCAGTGAAAAGGGACTAGCGGGAGGCATCCAGTACTTC. It specifies CASSEKGLAGGIQYF.

The chain combines TRBV11-2 with TRBJ1-4; 10 positions match TRBD1. The CDR3 runs 16 residues. Germline CDR1 is SGHAT and CDR2 is FQNNGV. Trimming cost V 3 bases and J 6 bases; bases outside gene matches: 7. Here the CDR3 DNA reads TGTGCCAGCAGCTTCGGACAGGGGGGAGAAGATGAAAAACTGTTTTTT. Its protein is CASSFGQGGEDEKLFF. The full variable domain, with the rest looked up from reference TRBV11-2 and TRBJ1-4, is EAGVAQSPRYKIIEKRQSVAFWCNPISGHATLYWYQQILGQGPKLLIQFQNNGVVDDSQLPKDRFSAERLKGVDSTLKIQPAKLEDSAVYLCASSFGQGGEDEKLFFGSGTQLSVL.

V usage is TRBV27 and J usage is TRBJ1-2; 9 bases align to TRBD1. The CDR3 has 14 amino acids. The V gene end was trimmed by 5 bases and the J gene end by 4 bases; junction bases not matched to a gene: 5. Germline V lookup: CDR1 MNHEY, CDR2 SMNVEV (reference sequence). CDR3 loop: CASSGGGQGYGYTF. The DNA of the CDR3 is TGTGCCAGCAGTGGGGGGGGACAGGGCTATGGCTACACCTTC.

The chain links TRBV6-5 to TRBJ2-5; 7 bases map to TRBD1. V shed 11 bases and J 3 bases; nucleotides not matched to a gene: 9. CDR1 and CDR2 (germline): MNHEY, SVGAGI. The CDR3 loop spans 13 amino acids. The CDR3 DNA is TGTGCCCCCGCGGCTACAGGGGAAGAGACCCAGTACTTC. Translating gives CAPAATGEETQYF.

This rearrangement joins TRBV10-3 to TRBJ1-5; perhaps TRBD1 as D (5 bases). The CDR3 is 14 residues long. V dropped 5 bases and J dropped 0 bases, with 8 bases sitting between them. Germline assignment: CDR1 ENHRY and CDR2 SYGVKD. CDR3 protein: CAISPDSSNQPQHF. Here the CDR3 DNA reads TGTGCCATCAGTCCCGACAGTAGCAATCAGCCCCAGCATTTT.

This sequence joins TRBV24-1 and TRBJ1-2; a possible D gene is TRBD1 (6 bases). This CDR3 is 14 amino acids long. Germline CDR1 is KGHDR and CDR2 is SFDVKD. Trimming took off 3 bases at V and 6 bases at J, with 13 bases between the two ends. The CDR3 sequence: CATSDPGAGDGYTF. The CDR3 nucleotides read TGTGCCACCAGTGATCCCGGGGCAGGGGATGGCTACACCTTC.

This chain uses TRBV2 with TRBJ1-2; tentatively, D is TRBD1 (6 bases). CDR3 length equals 15 residues. V was cut by 6 bases and J by 3 bases, with 17 bases left in between. From germline, CDR1 is SNHLY and CDR2 FYNNEI. CDR3 DNA: TGTGCCAGCAGCCGCCTGGGGGCGCGGGACTATGGCTACACCTTC. This sequence encodes CASSRLGARDYGYTF.

This chain uses TRBV7-3 with TRBJ2-7, with TRBD2 matching over 8 bases. The CDR3 has 14 amino acids. Per the germline V gene, CDR1 is SGHTA and CDR2 is FQGTGA. With 11 bases clipped from V and 3 bases from J, the junction kept 12 bases outside the gene matches. The chain's CDR3 is CAPLTGGEDYEQYF. In nucleotides, the CDR3 is TGTGCCCCCCTAACGGGAGGGGAGGACTACGAGCAGTACTTC.

Note on this clone: A much larger clone differs from this one at a single base, so this may be a read error. Distinct nucleotide sequences in the sample also encode this CDR3. The J gene is TRBJ1-2, the V gene TRBV11-2; TRBD1 matches at 8 bases. Trimming cost V 0 bases and J 8 bases; bases outside gene matches: 2. The CDR3 is made up of 13 amino acids. CDR1 is SGHAT and CDR2 is FQNNGV in the germline V gene. The CDR3 DNA reads as TGTGCCAGCAGCTTAGACAGGGGGCGAGGCTACACCTTC. It is translated as CASSLDRGRGYTF. Using reference TRBV11-2 and TRBJ1-2 for the parts outside the CDR3, the full variable domain is EAGVAQSPRYKIIEKRQSVAFWCNPISGHATLYWYQQILGQGPKLLIQFQNNGVVDDSQLPKDRFSAERLKGVDSTLKIQPAKLEDSAVYLCASSLDRGRGYTFGSGTRLTVV.

The V and J genes are TRBV14 and TRBJ2-7; D not certain. The CDR3 consists of 14 residues. CDR1 is SGHDN, CDR2 FVKESK, per germline. Between the trimmed V and J ends, which lost 8 bases and 4 bases, there was a span of 18 bases. CDR3 region: CASAPLTSRYEQYF. CDR3 nucleotide sequence: TGTGCCAGCGCCCCCCTTACTTCCAGGTACGAGCAGTACTTC.

This chain links TRBV30 with TRBJ2-1; D remains unclear. Trimming left V 0 bases short and J 10 bases short, with 10 bases between. There are 12 residues in the CDR3. Germline values: CDR1 GTSNPN, CDR2 SVGIG (reference sequence). CDR3 residues: CAWSVMTLEQFF. In DNA form, the CDR3 reads TGTGCCTGGAGTGTAATGACACTCGAGCAGTTCTTC.